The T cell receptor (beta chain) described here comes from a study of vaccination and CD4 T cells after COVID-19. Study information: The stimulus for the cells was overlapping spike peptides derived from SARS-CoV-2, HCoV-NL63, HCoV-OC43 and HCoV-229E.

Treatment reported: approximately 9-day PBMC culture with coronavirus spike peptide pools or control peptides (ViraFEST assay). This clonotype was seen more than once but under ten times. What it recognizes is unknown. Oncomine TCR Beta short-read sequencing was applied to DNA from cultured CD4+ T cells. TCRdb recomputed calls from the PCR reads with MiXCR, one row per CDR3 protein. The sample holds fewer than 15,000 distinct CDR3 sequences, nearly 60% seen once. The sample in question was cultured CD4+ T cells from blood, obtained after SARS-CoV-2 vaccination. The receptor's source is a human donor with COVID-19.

CDR3: CASSKGKGRTEAFF. CDR3 DNA sequence: TGTGCCAGCAGCAAAGGAAAGGGGCGCACTGAAGCTTTCTTT. V and J are TRBV21-1 and TRBJ1-1; TRBD1 is taken as the D call from the table, unchecked against the DNA. TRBV21-1 is assigned pseudogene status. The CDR3 has 14 residues.